A selection of T cell receptor beta chains follows, all from one sample in a study of PD-L1 blockade in urothelial cancer. The assay was immunoSEQ multiplex PCR, and TCRdb's table has in-frame clones only and misses some. Of 55,000 or so clones listed, approximately 84% are singletons. The source was PBMCs, collected around atezolizumab (anti-PD-L1) treatment. These TCRs come from a man in his forties with urothelial cancer. CDR3s include the opening cysteine and the closing phenylalanine or tryptophan.

v_gene: TRBV6-4
CDR3aa: CASSPEQGAVNEQFF

v_gene: TRBV6-5
CDR3aa: CASSYSVNRVQETQYF

v_gene: TRBV27
CDR3aa: CASSSTGDTTEAFF

v_gene: TRBV19
CDR3aa: CASSTGGIVKGYTF

v_gene: TRBV28
CDR3aa: CASSLLLNEQFF

v_gene: TRBV30
CDR3aa: CAWTFPGTYNSPLHF

v_gene: TRBV9
CDR3aa: CASSVTKASGVNEQFF

v_gene: TRBV18
CDR3aa: CASSPVGTGAYEQYF

v_gene: TRBV5-6
CDR3aa: CASSFAQSGAEAFF

v_gene: TRBV28
CDR3aa: CASNDRAADTQYF

v_gene: TRBV30
CDR3aa: CAWSVSVGGPYEQYF

v_gene: TRBV28
CDR3aa: CASKLGRSNQPQHF

v_gene: TRBV28
CDR3aa: CASTTGPGSYEQYF

v_gene: TRBV5-1
CDR3aa: CASSLVVNTEAFF

v_gene: TRBV4-3
CDR3aa: CASGNSGISNEKLFF

v_gene: TRBV7-3
CDR3aa: CASSLQAGAVGAGELFF

v_gene: TRBV30
CDR3aa: CAWSPGRGAFF

v_gene: TRBV6-5
CDR3aa: CASSELAGDQETQYF

v_gene: TRBV28
CDR3aa: CASHTRTDLTYEQYF

v_gene: TRBV27
CDR3aa: CASSPGVSYEQYF

v_gene: TRBV7-2
CDR3aa: CASRQNPDTQYF

v_gene: TRBV15
CDR3aa: CATSRLEGQGRDGYTF

v_gene: TRBV28
CDR3aa: CASRPTGVDTQYF

v_gene: TRBV4-1
CDR3aa: CASSQPSGFNVGGTEAFF

v_gene: TRBV19
CDR3aa: CASSTAGTLNTEAFF

v_gene: TRBV15
CDR3aa: CATNNGNQGIHEQFF

v_gene: TRBV19
CDR3aa: CASSAGLAKNIQYF

v_gene: TRBV6-4
CDR3aa: CASSDLGRQGKQFF

v_gene: TRBV10-1
CDR3aa: CASTGLAAYEQYF

v_gene: TRBV6-5
CDR3aa: CASSYGGRSYNEQFF

v_gene: TRBV10-3
CDR3aa: CATRYDTEAFF

v_gene: TRBV11-3
CDR3aa: CASSLQGSTEAFF

v_gene: TRBV18
CDR3aa: CASSTGQGTQPQHF

v_gene: TRBV9
CDR3aa: CASSVGTGVGNEKLFF

v_gene: TRBV7-2
CDR3aa: CASSLVTGETQYF

v_gene: TRBV27
CDR3aa: CASTPKAGGGDGYTF

v_gene: TRBV20-1
CDR3aa: CSEESSDEQFF

v_gene: TRBV4-1
CDR3aa: CASSPSRTSFEQYF

v_gene: TRBV28
CDR3aa: CASSPSGLGQETQYF

v_gene: TRBV4-1
CDR3aa: CASSQLAGGLTQYF

v_gene: TRBV4-3
CDR3aa: CASSQNKGMGLPYEQYF

v_gene: TRBV30
CDR3aa: CAWSERRGGTAYPTDTQYF

v_gene: TRBV7-2
CDR3aa: CASSRDSKGNQPQHF

v_gene: TRBV27
CDR3aa: CASSLMRAYEQYF

v_gene: TRBV27
CDR3aa: CASSITGAGGELFF

v_gene: TRBV30
CDR3aa: CAWSTGLRDIQYF

v_gene: TRBV19
CDR3aa: CASRWTGVDEQFF

v_gene: TRBV4-2
CDR3aa: CASSQDSYGAEKLFF

v_gene: TRBV11-2
CDR3aa: CASSLEVGGHYEQYF

v_gene: TRBV27
CDR3aa: CASSYLLPQGGTDTQYF

v_gene: TRBV14
CDR3aa: CASSQVGTNRNPGTQYF

v_gene: TRBV7-9
CDR3aa: CASSLGRLSSYNEQFF

v_gene: TRBV6-1
CDR3aa: CAICEAGPGNQPQHF

v_gene: TRBV7-7
CDR3aa: CASSFHDSGGETQYF